The rows below give T cell receptor beta chains drawn from one sample of a study of a mutant IDH1 vaccine in newly diagnosed glioma. No antigen has been assigned to these receptors. The assay was immunoSEQ multiplex PCR, and TCRdb's table has in-frame clones only and misses some. This table holds over 35,000 clones, 75% to 85% found once. The specimen was PBMCs, collected from a glioma patient whose treatment included an IDH1 peptide vaccine. These receptors were obtained from a man in his forties with glioma. The CDR3 runs from the conserved cysteine through the conserved F or W.

v_gene	j_gene	CDR3aa
TRBV10-3	TRBJ2-6	CAISQRAGGILDKRANVLTF
TRBV5-4	TRBJ1-3	CASSFFDGGNTIYF
TRBV7-2	TRBJ1-3	CASTFRTGAGNTIYF
TRBV10-1	TRBJ2-7	CASSESRGEQYF
TRBV30	TRBJ2-5	CAWSGGETQYF
TRBV10-2	TRBJ1-2	CASSPLGGMGGYTF
TRBV4-2	TRBJ1-2	CASSQDRRGWSGGYTF
TRBV6-5	TRBJ1-4	CASRRQGAGEKLFF
TRBV10-3	TRBJ2-7	CAISEPGRATYEQYF
TRBV7-2	TRBJ2-2	CASSLVQRDTGELFF
TRBV4-2	TRBJ2-5	CASSQNPAGAAETQYF
TRBV6-5	TRBJ2-7	CASKGIANEQYF
TRBV6-1	TRBJ2-5	CASSTGSQETQYF
TRBV28	TRBJ1-5	CASSISIGGGHQPQHF
TRBV18	TRBJ1-5	CASSRDRGIYQPQHF
TRBV5-1	TRBJ2-5	CASSLMVRDQETQYF
TRBV6-5	TRBJ1-2	CASSESPGNYGYTF